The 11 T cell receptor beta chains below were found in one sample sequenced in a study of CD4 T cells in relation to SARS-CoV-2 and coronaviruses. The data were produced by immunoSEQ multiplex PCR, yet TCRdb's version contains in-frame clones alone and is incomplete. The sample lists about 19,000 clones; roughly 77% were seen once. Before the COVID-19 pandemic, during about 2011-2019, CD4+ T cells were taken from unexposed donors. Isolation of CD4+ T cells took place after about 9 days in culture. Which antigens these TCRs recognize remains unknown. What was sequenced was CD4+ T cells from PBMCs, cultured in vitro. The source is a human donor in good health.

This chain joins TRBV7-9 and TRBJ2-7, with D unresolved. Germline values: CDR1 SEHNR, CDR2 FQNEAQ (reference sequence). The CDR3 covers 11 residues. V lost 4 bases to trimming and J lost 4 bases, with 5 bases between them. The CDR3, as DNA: TGTGCCAGCAGCTCCCAATACGAGCAGTACTTC. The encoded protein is CASSSQYEQYF. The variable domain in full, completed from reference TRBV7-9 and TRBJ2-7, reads DTGVSQNPRHKITKRGQNVTFRCDPISEHNRLYWYRQTLGQGPEFLTYFQNEAQLEKSRLLSDRFSAERPKGSFSTLEIQRTEQGDSAMYLCASSSQYEQYFGPGTRLTVT.

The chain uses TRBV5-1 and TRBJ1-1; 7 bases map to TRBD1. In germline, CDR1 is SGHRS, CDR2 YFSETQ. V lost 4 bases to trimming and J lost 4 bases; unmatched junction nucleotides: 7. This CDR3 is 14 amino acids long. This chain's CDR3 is CASSPPGQVTEAFF. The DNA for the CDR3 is TGCGCCAGCAGCCCTCCTGGACAGGTCACTGAAGCTTTCTTT.

CDR3 nucleotide sequence: TGTGCCAGCAGCCTTATGAGGGGGCGGTCCTACAATGAGCAGTTCTTC. It is translated as CASSLMRGRSYNEQFF. The chain combines TRBV7-8 with TRBJ2-1; 7 nucleotides align to TRBD1. V trimming: 5 bases; J trimming: 1 base; junction bases outside the gene matches: 8. Germline CDR1 reads SGHVS; CDR2 reads FQNEAQ. CDR3 size: 16 residues. Supplemented by reference TRBV7-8 and TRBJ2-1, the full variable domain reads GAGVSQSPRYKVAKRGQDVALRCDPISGHVSLFWYQQALGQGPEFLTYFQNEAQLDKSGLPSDRFFAERPEGSVSTLKIQRTQQEDSAVYLCASSLMRGRSYNEQFFGPGTRLTVL.

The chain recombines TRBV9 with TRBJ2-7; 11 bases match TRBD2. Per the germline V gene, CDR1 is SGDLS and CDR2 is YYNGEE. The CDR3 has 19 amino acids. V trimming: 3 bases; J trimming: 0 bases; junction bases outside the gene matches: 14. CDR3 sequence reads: CASSAGLGLAGGHSYEQYF. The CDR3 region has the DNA TGTGCCAGCAGCGCGGGATTGGGGCTAGCGGGAGGTCACTCCTACGAGCAGTACTTC.

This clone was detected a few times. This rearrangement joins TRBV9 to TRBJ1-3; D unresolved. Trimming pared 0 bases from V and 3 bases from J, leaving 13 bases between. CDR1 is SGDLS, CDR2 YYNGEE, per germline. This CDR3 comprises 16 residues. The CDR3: CASSVAPAGVGNTIYF. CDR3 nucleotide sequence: TGTGCCAGCAGCGTAGCGCCCGCCGGGGTTGGAAACACCATATATTTT. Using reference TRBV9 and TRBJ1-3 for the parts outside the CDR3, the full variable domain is DSGVTQTPKHLITATGQRVTLRCSPRSGDLSVYWYQQSLDQGLQFLIQYYNGEERAKGNILERFSAQQFPDLHSELNLSSLELGDSALYFCASSVAPAGVGNTIYFGEGSWLTVV.

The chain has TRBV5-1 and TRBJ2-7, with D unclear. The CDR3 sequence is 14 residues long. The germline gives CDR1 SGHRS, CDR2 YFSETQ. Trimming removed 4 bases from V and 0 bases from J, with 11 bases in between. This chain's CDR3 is CASSPYPGSYEQYF. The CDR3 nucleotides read TGCGCCAGCAGCCCGTACCCGGGCTCCTACGAGCAGTACTTC.

CDR3 sequence (DNA): TGTGCCAGCAGTGAAGTCGTAGGGGTTGGCAATGAGCAGTTCTTC. Residues: CASSEVVGVGNEQFF. The rearrangement joins TRBV6-1 to TRBJ2-1; perhaps TRBD1 as D (5 bases). Trimming shortened V by 1 base and J by 6 bases, and 13 bases separated the two germline ends. Germline loops: CDR1 MNHNS, CDR2 SASEGT. The CDR3 spans 15 residues.

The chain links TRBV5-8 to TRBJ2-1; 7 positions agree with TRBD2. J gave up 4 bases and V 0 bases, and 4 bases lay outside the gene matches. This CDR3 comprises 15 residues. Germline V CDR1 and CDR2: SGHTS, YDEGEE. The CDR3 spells CASSLGLASYNEQFF. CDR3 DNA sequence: TGTGCCAGCAGCTTGGGACTAGCCTCATACAATGAGCAGTTCTTC.

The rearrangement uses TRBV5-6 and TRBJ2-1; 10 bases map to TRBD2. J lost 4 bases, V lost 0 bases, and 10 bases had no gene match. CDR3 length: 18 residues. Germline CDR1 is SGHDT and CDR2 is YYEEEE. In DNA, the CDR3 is TGTGCCAGCAGCTTGGTAGGGCGAGCGGGAGGGATGTACAATGAGCAGTTCTTC. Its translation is CASSLVGRAGGMYNEQFF.

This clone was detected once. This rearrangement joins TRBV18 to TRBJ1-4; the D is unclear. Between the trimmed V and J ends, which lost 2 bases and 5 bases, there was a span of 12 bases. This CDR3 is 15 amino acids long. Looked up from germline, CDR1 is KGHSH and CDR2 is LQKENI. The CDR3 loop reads CASSPRATKNEKLFF. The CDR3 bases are TGTGCCAGCTCACCAAGGGCGACAAAGAATGAAAAACTGTTTTTT.

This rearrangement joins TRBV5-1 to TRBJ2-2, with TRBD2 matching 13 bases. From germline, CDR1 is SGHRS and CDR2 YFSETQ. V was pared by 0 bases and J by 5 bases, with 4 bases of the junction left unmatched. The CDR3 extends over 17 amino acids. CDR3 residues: CASSLGTSGRLTGELFF. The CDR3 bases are TGCGCCAGCAGCTTGGGGACTAGCGGGAGATTAACCGGGGAGCTGTTTTTT.